This T cell receptor (beta chain) was recovered during a study of siplizumab effects on memory and regulatory T cells. TCR templates, roughly 100,000 per sample, were assayed. Profiled with immunoSEQ multiplex PCR; TCRdb holds only in-frame clones, not every one. The data show some 100,000 clones, with 75% to 95% seen just once and about 2.6% held by the top ten. Study observations and caveats: Proliferating siplizumab-cultured Tregs lacked confirmed suppressive function. Siplizumab conditions gave an average of approximately 70% Treg-derived mappable alloreactive CD4+ clones, versus around 27% for controls. In the presence of siplizumab, alloreactive sequences traceable to unstimulated CD4+ memory cells were significantly reduced.

As regards this clone: Its specificity is unknown.

Germline V lookup: CDR1 MNHEY, CDR2 SVGAGI. V was cut by 2 bases and J by 4 bases, with 8 bases left in between. The CDR3 sequence is 13 residues long. The chain has TRBV6-5 and TRBJ1-1; D is unresolved. What was sequenced was CD4+ T cells sorted from blood. This receptor was obtained from a human donor in good health. Some clones in this sample may be carry-over from other donors' samples. The CDR3 loop is CASSYETGTEAFF. In DNA form, the CDR3 reads TGTGCCAGCAGTTACGAAACGGGCACTGAAGCTTTCTTT.